The clone carrying this T cell receptor (beta chain) was recorded many times. The antigen remains unidentified. Per the germline V gene, CDR1 is KGHDR and CDR2 is SFDVKD. The CDR3 is 15 amino acids. Trimming took 6 bases from V and 1 from J, leaving 11 bases between them. This entry is derived from a study of neurological immune-mediated disorders. Study outcomes and limitations: Across subjects, expanded clones had no CDR3 amino acid sequences in common, pointing to private repertoires in all groups.

For the unsorted libraries, 2 million PBMCs stored at -80 C served as input. By 5'RACE with 10-nucleotide random UMIs, the cDNA was made. The authors obtained over 180 million TCR-beta sequences from 15-18 subjects per sequencing run. TCRdb used MiXCR to reprocess the 5' RACE reads, holding one entry per CDR3 protein. The data contain 50,000 to 60,000 distinct CDR3 sequences, roughly 15% of them seen just once; the ten biggest clones take up roughly 4%. The chain is built from TRBV24-1 and TRBJ2-2; no definite D call. The source of this sequence is a man aged 55 to 69 in good health. Sample: PBMCs. The CDR3 spells CATSSYRGNTGELFF. The DNA of the CDR3 is TGTGCCACCAGTTCCTACCGTGGGAACACCGGGGAGCTGTTTTTT.